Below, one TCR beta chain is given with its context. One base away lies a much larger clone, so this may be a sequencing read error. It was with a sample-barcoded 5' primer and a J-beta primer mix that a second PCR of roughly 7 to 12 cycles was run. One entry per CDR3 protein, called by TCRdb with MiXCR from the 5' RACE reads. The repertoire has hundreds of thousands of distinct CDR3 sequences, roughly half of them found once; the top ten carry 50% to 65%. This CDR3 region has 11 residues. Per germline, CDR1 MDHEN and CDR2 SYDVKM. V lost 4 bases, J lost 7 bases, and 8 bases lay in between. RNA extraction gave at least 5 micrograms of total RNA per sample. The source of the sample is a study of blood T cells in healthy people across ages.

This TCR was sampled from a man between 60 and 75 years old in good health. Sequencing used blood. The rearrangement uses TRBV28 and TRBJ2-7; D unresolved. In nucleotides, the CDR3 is TGTGCCAGCAGTTCAGAGAGGGAGCAGTACTTC. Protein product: CASSSEREQYF.